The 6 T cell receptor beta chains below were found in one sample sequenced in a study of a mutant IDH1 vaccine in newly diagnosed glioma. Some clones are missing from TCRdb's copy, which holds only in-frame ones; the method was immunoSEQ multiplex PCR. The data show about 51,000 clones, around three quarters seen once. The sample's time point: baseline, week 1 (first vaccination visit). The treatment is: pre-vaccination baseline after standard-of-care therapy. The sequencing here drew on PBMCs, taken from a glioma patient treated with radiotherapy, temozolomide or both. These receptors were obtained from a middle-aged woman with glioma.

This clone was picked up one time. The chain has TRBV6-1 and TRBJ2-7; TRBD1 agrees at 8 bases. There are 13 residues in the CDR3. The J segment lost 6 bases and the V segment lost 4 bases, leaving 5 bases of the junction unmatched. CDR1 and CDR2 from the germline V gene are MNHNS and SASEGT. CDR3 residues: CASSAGTGGEQYF. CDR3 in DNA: TGTGCCAGCAGTGCCGGGACAGGTGGCGAGCAGTACTTC.

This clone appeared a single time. For the CDR3, the DNA is TGTGCCAGCAGCATGACCCTAGCGGGGGTGGCAGATACGCAGTATTTT. Translation gives CASSMTLAGVADTQYF. The chain joins TRBV9 to TRBJ2-3, with TRBD2 matching 10 bases. V lost 4 bases and J lost 4; bases outside the gene matches: 9. CDR3 size: 16 residues. The germline CDR1 and CDR2 sequences are SGDLS and YYNGEE.

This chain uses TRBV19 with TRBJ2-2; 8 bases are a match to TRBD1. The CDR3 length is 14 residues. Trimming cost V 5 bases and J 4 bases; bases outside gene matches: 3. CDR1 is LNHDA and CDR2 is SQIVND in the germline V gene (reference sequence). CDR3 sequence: CASSQTGVTGELFF. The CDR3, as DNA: TGTGCCAGTAGTCAGACAGGGGTCACCGGGGAGCTGTTTTTT.

The CDR3 loop is CASSLDRRTGNTIYF. CDR3 nucleotide sequence: TGTGCCAGCAGCCTTGACCGAAGGACTGGAAACACCATATATTTT. This sequence joins TRBV5-6 and TRBJ1-3; D is uncertain. Germline lookup yields CDR1 SGHDT and CDR2 YYEEEE. The V end was cut by 4 bases, the J end by 2 bases, with 13 bases between. This CDR3 spans 15 amino acids.

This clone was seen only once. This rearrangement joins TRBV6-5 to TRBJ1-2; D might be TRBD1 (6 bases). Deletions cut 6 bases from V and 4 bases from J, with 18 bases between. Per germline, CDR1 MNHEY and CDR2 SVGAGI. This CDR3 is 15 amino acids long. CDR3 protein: CASRGGTPSAYGYTF. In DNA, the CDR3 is TGTGCCAGCAGGGGCGGGACACCCTCCGCCTATGGCTACACCTTC.

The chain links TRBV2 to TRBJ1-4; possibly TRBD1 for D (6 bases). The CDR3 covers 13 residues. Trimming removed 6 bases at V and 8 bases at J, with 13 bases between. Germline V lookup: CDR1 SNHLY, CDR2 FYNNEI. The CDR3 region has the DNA TGTGCCAGCAGCAGAACCCAGGGGGAAAAACTGTTTTTT. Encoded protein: CASSRTQGEKLFF.